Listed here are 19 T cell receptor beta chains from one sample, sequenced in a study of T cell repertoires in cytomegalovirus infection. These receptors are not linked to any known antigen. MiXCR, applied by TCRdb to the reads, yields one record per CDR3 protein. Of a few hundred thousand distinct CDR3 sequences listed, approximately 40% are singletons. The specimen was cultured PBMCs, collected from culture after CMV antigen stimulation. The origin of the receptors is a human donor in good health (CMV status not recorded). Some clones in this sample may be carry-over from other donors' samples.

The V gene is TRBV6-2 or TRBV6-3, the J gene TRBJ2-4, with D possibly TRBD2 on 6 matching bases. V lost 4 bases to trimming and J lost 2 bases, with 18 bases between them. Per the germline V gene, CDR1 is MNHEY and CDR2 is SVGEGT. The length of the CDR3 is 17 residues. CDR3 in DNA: TGTGCCAGCAGTTCCGGGCGGAGGGCCAGGCCCAAAAACATTCAGTACTTC. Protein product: CASSSGRRARPKNIQYF.

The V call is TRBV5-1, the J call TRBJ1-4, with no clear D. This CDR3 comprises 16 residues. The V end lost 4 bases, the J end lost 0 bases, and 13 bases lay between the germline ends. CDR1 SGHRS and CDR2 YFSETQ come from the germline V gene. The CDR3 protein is CASSPWVQSTNEKLFF. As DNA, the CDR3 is TGCGCCAGCAGCCCCTGGGTCCAGTCAACTAATGAAAAACTGTTTTTT.

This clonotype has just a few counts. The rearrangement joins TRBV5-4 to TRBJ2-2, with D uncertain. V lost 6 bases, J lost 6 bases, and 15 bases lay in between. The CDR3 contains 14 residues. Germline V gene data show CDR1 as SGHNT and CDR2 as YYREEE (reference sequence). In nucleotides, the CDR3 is TGTGCCAGCACTTTAGCCCCCTCGGCCGGGGAGCTGTTTTTT. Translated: CASTLAPSAGELFF. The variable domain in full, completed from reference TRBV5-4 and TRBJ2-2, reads ETGVTQSPTHLIKTRGQQVTLRCSSQSGHNTVSWYQQALGQGPQFIFQYYREEENGRGNFPPRFSGLQFPNYSSELNVNALELDDSALYLCASTLAPSAGELFFGEGSRLTVL.

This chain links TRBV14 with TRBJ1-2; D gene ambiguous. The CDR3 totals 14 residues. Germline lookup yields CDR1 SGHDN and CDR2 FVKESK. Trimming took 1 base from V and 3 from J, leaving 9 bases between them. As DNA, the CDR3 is TGTGCCAGCAGCCAAGGTGCTTTCGACTATGGCTACACCTTC. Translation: CASSQGAFDYGYTF. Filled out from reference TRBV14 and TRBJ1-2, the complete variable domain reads EAGVTQFPSHSVIEKGQTVTLRCDPISGHDNLYWYRRVMGKEIKFLLHFVKESKQDESGMPNNRFLAERTGGTYSTLKVQPAELEDSGVYFCASSQGAFDYGYTFGSGTRLTVV.

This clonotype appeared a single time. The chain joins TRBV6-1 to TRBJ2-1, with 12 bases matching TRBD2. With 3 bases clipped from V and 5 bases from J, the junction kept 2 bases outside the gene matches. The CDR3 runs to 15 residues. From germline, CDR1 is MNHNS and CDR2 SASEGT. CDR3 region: CASSDRLAGDNEQFF. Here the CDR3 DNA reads TGTGCCAGCAGTGATCGACTAGCGGGAGACAATGAGCAGTTCTTC.

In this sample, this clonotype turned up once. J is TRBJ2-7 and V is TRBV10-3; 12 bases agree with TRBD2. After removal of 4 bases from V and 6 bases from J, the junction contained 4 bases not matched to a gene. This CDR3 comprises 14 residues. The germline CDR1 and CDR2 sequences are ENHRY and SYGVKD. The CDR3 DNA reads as TGTGCCATCAGTGGGCGGACTAGCGGGACCGAGCAGTACTTC. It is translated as CAISGRTSGTEQYF.

The DNA for the CDR3 is TGCAGTGCTATGGAAAATATCAATCAGCCCCAGCATTTT. It is translated as CSAMENINQPQHF. The chain couples TRBV20-1 to TRBJ1-5; D remains ambiguous. The V gene lost 4 bases and the J gene lost 3 bases, with 10 bases spanning the gap. Per germline, CDR1 DFQATT and CDR2 SNEGSKA (reference sequence). The CDR3 extends over 13 amino acids.

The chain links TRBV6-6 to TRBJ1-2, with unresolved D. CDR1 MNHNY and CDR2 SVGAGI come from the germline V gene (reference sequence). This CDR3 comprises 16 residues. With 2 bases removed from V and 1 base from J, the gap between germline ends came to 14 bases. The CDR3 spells CASSYGRRYVNYGYTF. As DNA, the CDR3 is TGTGCCAGCAGTTACGGCAGGCGATACGTTAACTATGGCTACACCTTC.

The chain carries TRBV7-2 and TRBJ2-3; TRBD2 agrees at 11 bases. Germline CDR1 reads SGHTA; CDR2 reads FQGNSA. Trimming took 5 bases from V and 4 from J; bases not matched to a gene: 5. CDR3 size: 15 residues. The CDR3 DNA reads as TGTGCCAGCAGCCGTAGCGGGGGGGCCCCAGATACGCAGTATTTT. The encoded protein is CASSRSGGAPDTQYF.

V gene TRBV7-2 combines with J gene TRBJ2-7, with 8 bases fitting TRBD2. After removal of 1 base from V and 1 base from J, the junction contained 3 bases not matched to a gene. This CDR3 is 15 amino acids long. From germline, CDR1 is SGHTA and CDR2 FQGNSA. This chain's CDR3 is CASSLDSGESYEQYF. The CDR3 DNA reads TGTGCCAGCAGCTTAGATAGCGGGGAGTCCTACGAGCAGTACTTC.

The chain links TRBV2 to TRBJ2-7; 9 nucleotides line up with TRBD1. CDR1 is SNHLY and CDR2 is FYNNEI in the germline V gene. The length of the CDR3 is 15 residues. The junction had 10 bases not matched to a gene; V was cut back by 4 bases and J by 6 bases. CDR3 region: CASSGAGQGYLEQYF. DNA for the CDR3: TGTGCCAGCAGTGGGGCCGGACAGGGGTACCTCGAGCAGTACTTC.

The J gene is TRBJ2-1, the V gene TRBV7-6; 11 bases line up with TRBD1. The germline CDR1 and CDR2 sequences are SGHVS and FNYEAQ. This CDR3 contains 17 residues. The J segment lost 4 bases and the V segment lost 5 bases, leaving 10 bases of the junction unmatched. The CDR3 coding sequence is TGTGCCAGCAGCCAAGGGGTCGGGACAGGGGGATACAATGAGCAGTTCTTC. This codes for CASSQGVGTGGYNEQFF.

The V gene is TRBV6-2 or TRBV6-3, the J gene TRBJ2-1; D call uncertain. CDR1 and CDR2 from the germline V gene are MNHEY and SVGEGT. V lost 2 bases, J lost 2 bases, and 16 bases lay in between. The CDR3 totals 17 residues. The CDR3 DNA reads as TGTGCCAGCAGTTACGGGCAAAACCTGAGCCCCTACAATGAGCAGTTCTTC. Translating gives CASSYGQNLSPYNEQFF.

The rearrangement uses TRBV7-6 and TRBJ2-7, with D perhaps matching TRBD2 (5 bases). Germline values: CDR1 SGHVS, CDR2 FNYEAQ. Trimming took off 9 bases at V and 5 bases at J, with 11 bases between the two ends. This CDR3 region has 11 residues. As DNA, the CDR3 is TGTGCCAGTGGCGTCGGGGACGAGCAGTACTTC. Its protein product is CASGVGDEQYF.

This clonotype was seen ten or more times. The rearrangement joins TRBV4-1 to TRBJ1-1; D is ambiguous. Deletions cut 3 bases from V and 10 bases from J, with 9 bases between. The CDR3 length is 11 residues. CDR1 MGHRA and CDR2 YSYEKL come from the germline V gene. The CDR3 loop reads CASSQSDAAFF. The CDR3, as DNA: TGCGCCAGCAGCCAGTCCGACGCAGCTTTCTTT.

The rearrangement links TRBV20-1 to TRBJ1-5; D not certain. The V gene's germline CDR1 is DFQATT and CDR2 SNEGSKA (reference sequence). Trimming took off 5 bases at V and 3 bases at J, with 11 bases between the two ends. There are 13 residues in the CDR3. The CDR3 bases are TGCAGTGCTCAAAACGGCCCCAATCAGCCCCAGCATTTT. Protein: CSAQNGPNQPQHF.

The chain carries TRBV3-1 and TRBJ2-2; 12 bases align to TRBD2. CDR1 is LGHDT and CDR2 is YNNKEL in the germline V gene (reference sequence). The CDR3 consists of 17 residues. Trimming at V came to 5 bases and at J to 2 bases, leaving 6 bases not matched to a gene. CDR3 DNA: TGTGCCAGCAGCAAACGGACTAGCGGGACTAACACCGGGGAGCTGTTTTTT. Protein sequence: CASSKRTSGTNTGELFF.

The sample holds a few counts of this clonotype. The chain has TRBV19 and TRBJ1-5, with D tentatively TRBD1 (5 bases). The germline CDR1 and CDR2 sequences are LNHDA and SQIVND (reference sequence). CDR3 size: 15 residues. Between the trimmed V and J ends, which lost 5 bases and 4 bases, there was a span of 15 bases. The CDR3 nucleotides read TGTGCCAGTAGTGGAATGTGGGGGGAAAATCAGCCCCAGCATTTT. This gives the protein CASSGMWGENQPQHF.

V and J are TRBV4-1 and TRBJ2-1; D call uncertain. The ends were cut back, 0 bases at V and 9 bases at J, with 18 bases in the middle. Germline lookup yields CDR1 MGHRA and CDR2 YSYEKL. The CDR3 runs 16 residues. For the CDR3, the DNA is TGCGCCAGCAGCCAAGAGAGAGGTCTCTCGGTTCTTGAGCAGTTCTTC. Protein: CASSQERGLSVLEQFF.